Below, 10 T cell receptor beta chains from the same sample are listed, as sequenced in a study of shared clonotypes between healthy human individuals. Cells designated naive CD8 were CD45RO-negative and were positively selected for CCR7, with terminally differentiated effector memory CD45RA+ cells excluded. Generated by immunoSEQ multiplex PCR, the TCRdb table keeps only in-frame clones and is missing some. The sample consists of about 2 million clones, 85% to 95% of them appearing once. The sequenced sample consisted of naive CD8+ T cells sorted from blood. The source is a young man in good health.

The chain joins TRBV18 to TRBJ2-7, with no clear D. Trimming pared 2 bases from V and 2 bases from J, leaving 13 bases between. This CDR3 has 15 residues. CDR1 and CDR2 (germline): KGHSH, LQKENI. DNA for the CDR3: TGTGCCAGCTCACCAAAGGAGACGCCTACCTACGAGCAGTACTTC. Its translation is CASSPKETPTYEQYF.

The chain links TRBV12-1 to TRBJ1-1. TRBV12-1 is flagged as a pseudogene. The CDR3 has 16 amino acids. CDR3 nucleotides: TGTGCCAGCAGGACCACCAGGTGGCAGCTAGACACTGAAGCTTTCTTT. It yields the protein CASRTTRWQLDTEAFF.

V gene TRBV9 combines with J gene TRBJ2-3; D is undetermined. Germline V gene sequence: CDR1 SGDLS, CDR2 YYNGEE. The CDR3 is 15 residues long. V lost 4 bases and J 5 bases, leaving 17 bases between the germline ends. In nucleotides, the CDR3 is TGTGCCAGCAGCCCCCTCGGTCGAGGCCTAGATACGCAGTATTTT. This gives the protein CASSPLGRGLDTQYF. The full variable domain, in which reference TRBV9 and TRBJ2-3 provide the parts outside the CDR3, is DSGVTQTPKHLITATGQRVTLRCSPRSGDLSVYWYQQSLDQGLQFLIQYYNGEERAKGNILERFSAQQFPDLHSELNLSSLELGDSALYFCASSPLGRGLDTQYFGPGTRLTVL.

The chain uses TRBV9 and TRBJ2-7; D might be TRBD2 (6 bases). The CDR3 covers 14 residues. V gave up 3 bases and J gave up 2 bases, with 12 bases separating them. Germline-derived CDR1 and CDR2 are SGDLS and YYNGEE. The CDR3 loop is CASSAPGTPYEQYF. In nucleotides, the CDR3 is TGTGCCAGCAGCGCCCCCGGGACTCCCTACGAGCAGTACTTC.

The chain carries TRBV7-9 and TRBJ2-1; 14 positions match TRBD2. J lost 8 bases, V lost 6 bases, and 12 bases had no gene match. The CDR3 has 17 amino acids. Germline lookup yields CDR1 SEHNR and CDR2 FQNEAQ (reference sequence). The CDR3 sequence: CASRRGTSGSGKDEQFF. The CDR3 DNA reads as TGTGCCAGCAGACGCGGGACTAGCGGGAGTGGGAAGGATGAGCAGTTCTTC.

V is TRBV15 and J is TRBJ2-2; D remains ambiguous. Trimming removed 0 bases from V and 5 bases from J, with 4 bases in between. Germline lookup yields CDR1 LNHNV and CDR2 YYDKDF (reference sequence). This CDR3 is built from 13 residues. The CDR3 spells CATSRDHTGELFF. The CDR3 DNA reads as TGTGCCACCAGCAGAGACCATACCGGGGAGCTGTTTTTT.

The CDR3 region has the DNA TGTGCCAGCAGCAGAACAGGACAGGGGACAGGTCAGCCCCAGCATTTT. Its translation is CASSRTGQGTGQPQHF. V usage is TRBV27 and J usage is TRBJ1-5, with 9 bases aligning to TRBD1. This CDR3 is 16 amino acids long. Germline V gives CDR1 MNHEY, CDR2 SMNVEV (reference sequence). Unmatched junction bases numbered 12, after V lost 6 bases and J lost 6 bases.

This chain connects TRBV4-1 to TRBJ2-7, with TRBD2 as a possible D gene (6 bases). Trimming shortened V by 1 base and J by 2 bases, and 9 bases separated the two germline ends. The germline V gene has CDR1 MGHRA and CDR2 YSYEKL. This CDR3 region has 14 residues. The chain's CDR3 is CASSQGGTPYEQYF. The CDR3 nucleotides are TGCGCCAGCAGCCAAGGCGGGACTCCCTACGAGCAGTACTTC.

This clone was seen just once. This chain links TRBV11-2 with TRBJ1-2; TRBD1 is a possible D gene (5 bases). V was pared by 5 bases and J by 8 bases, with 15 bases between. Germline V gene data show CDR1 as SGHAT and CDR2 as FQNNGV. The CDR3 has 13 amino acids. CDR3: CASSRIIGEGYTF. The CDR3 DNA is TGTGCCAGCAGCCGCATAATAGGGGAAGGCTACACCTTC.

This rearrangement joins TRBV13 to TRBJ1-2; TRBD1 matches at 7 bases. Germline V lookup: CDR1 PRHDT, CDR2 FYEKMQ (reference sequence). The V segment lost 0 bases and the J segment 8 bases; nucleotides outside the gene matches: 12. The CDR3 is 16 residues long. The CDR3 protein is CASSLGGQAEGWGYTF. The CDR3 region has the DNA TGTGCCAGCAGCTTAGGCGGACAGGCCGAGGGTTGGGGCTACACCTTC.